The 32 T cell receptor beta chains reported below all come from one sample, sequenced in a study of cytomegalovirus exposure and HLA in healthy donors. PCR amplification relied on 60 Vbeta primers (plus 13 Jbeta primers). Assay: immunoSEQ multiplex PCR; the TCRdb copy retains only in-frame clones and omits some. The data show 200,000 or so clones, approximately 88% seen once. Sequencing used PBMCs. All receptors come from a boy aged 10-17 years in good health and CMV-seronegative.

V gene TRBV6-5 combines with J gene TRBJ2-1, with 8 bases that match TRBD2. The CDR3 runs to 12 residues. Germline CDR1 MNHEY, CDR2 SVGAGI. The ends lost 6 bases at V and 7 bases at J; junction bases unmatched: 2. The CDR3 DNA sequence: TGTGCCAGCAGCCGGGGGGGTAATGAGCAGTTCTTC. It specifies CASSRGGNEQFF.

V and J are TRBV25-1 and TRBJ1-1; TRBD1 might be the D (5 bases). V was shortened by 1 base and J by 4 bases, with 10 bases between the two germline ends. This CDR3 region has 14 residues. Germline V gene sequence: CDR1 MGHDK, CDR2 SYGVNS. The CDR3 sequence: CASSEFARATEAFF. CDR3 nucleotide sequence: TGTGCCAGCAGTGAATTTGCCAGGGCCACTGAAGCTTTCTTT.

The chain links TRBV25-1 to TRBJ2-6, with D hard to call. Germline assignment: CDR1 MGHDK and CDR2 SYGVNS. V was trimmed by 4 bases and J by 2 bases, leaving 3 bases between them. The CDR3 runs 13 residues. CDR3 sequence (DNA): TGTGCCAGCAGTGTAACTGGGGCCAACGTCCTGACTTTC. Translated, it gives CASSVTGANVLTF.

The chain couples TRBV9 to TRBJ1-2; D is uncertain. The CDR3 contains 16 residues. V was clipped by 5 bases and J by 4 bases, with 21 bases between them. Germline V gene sequence: CDR1 SGDLS, CDR2 YYNGEE. CDR3 amino acids: CASSSDQYARIYGYTF. The DNA of the CDR3 is TGTGCCAGCAGTTCAGACCAGTACGCCAGGATCTATGGCTACACCTTC.

The chain carries TRBV29-1 and TRBJ1-1; D is uncertain. The CDR3 loop spans 10 amino acids. CDR1 and CDR2 from the germline V gene are SQVTM and ANQGSEA. The V gene lost 7 bases and the J gene lost 0 bases, with 3 bases spanning the gap. The CDR3 DNA follows: TGCAGCGCTGTGAACACTGAAGCTTTCTTT. This encodes CSAVNTEAFF. Variable domain in full (rest from reference TRBV29-1 and TRBJ1-1): SAVISQKPSRDICQRGTSLTIQCQVDSQVTMMFWYRQQPGQSLTLIATANQGSEATYESGFVIDKFPISRPNLTFSTLTVSNMSPEDSSIYLCSAVNTEAFFGQGTRLTVV.

The V call is TRBV9, the J call TRBJ1-2; 10 nucleotides match TRBD1. V lost 3 bases, J lost 8 bases, and 10 bases stayed unmatched. In germline, CDR1 is SGDLS, CDR2 YYNGEE. The CDR3 is made up of 15 amino acids. The CDR3 DNA is TGTGCCAGCAGCGACCATCCGGGACAGGGGAAGGGCTACACCTTC. Translated: CASSDHPGQGKGYTF.

V and J are TRBV9 and TRBJ2-5; D remains unclear. This CDR3 comprises 15 residues. V lost 0 bases and J lost 5, with 14 bases in between. CDR1 is SGDLS and CDR2 is YYNGEE in the germline V gene. The CDR3 is CASSVGSSLMETQYF. DNA of the CDR3: TGTGCCAGCAGCGTAGGAAGTAGCCTGATGGAGACCCAGTACTTC.

This clone was seen a single time. This chain links TRBV13 with TRBJ1-2, with 10 bases matching TRBD1. Germline assignment: CDR1 PRHDT and CDR2 FYEKMQ (reference sequence). The ends lost 5 bases at V and 8 bases at J; junction bases unmatched: 14. This CDR3 comprises 16 residues. CDR3 in amino acids: CASSELRDRGNQGYTF. CDR3 DNA sequence: TGTGCCAGCAGCGAACTGCGGGACAGGGGTAACCAGGGCTACACCTTC.

The chain recombines TRBV27 with TRBJ2-1; D is possibly TRBD2 (6 bases). This CDR3 comprises 14 residues. Between the trimmed V and J ends, which lost 3 bases and 1 base, there was a span of 7 bases. The V gene's germline CDR1 is MNHEY and CDR2 SMNVEV (reference sequence). CDR3 region: CASSFRGSYNEQFF. The CDR3 DNA reads TGTGCCAGCAGTTTTCGGGGGTCCTACAATGAGCAGTTCTTC.

This chain connects TRBV4-1 to TRBJ1-2; possible D gene TRBD1, 5 bases. V gave up 0 bases and J gave up 5 bases, with 13 bases separating them. This CDR3 comprises 15 residues. Germline V lookup: CDR1 MGHRA, CDR2 YSYEKL. The CDR3 spells CASSQESPGLYGYTF. The CDR3 DNA follows: TGCGCCAGCAGCCAAGAATCCCCAGGGCTTTATGGCTACACCTTC.

In DNA, the CDR3 is TGTGCCAGCAGCGTAGGAAGGGGCGACGAGCAGTACTTC. Translation gives CASSVGRGDEQYF. The V and J genes are TRBV9 and TRBJ2-7, with a possible D match to TRBD1 (5 bases). Trimming cost V 0 bases and J 5 bases, with 9 bases left between them. The germline CDR1 and CDR2 sequences are SGDLS and YYNGEE. The CDR3 has 13 amino acids.

The chain combines TRBV10-3 with TRBJ2-2, with 7 bases fitting TRBD2. The germline CDR1 and CDR2 sequences are ENHRY and SYGVKD. CDR3 length equals 14 residues. The V and J ends lost 4 bases and 8 bases, in that order; junction bases with no gene match: 7. The CDR3 sequence is CAISGTRVSGELFF. Written as DNA, the CDR3 is TGTGCCATCAGTGGGACTAGGGTTTCGGGGGAGCTGTTTTTT.

V gene TRBV7-9 combines with J gene TRBJ1-1; 7 bases are a match to TRBD1. The V gene's germline CDR1 is SEHNR and CDR2 FQNEAQ (reference sequence). J was trimmed by 1 base and V by 2 bases; bases with no gene match: 4. This CDR3 contains 15 residues. This CDR3 is CASSLSGQRNTEAFF. CDR3 DNA: TGTGCCAGCAGCTTATCGGGACAGAGGAACACTGAAGCTTTCTTT.

The rearrangement joins TRBV30 to TRBJ1-6, with D possibly TRBD1 on 5 matching bases. The V gene's germline CDR1 is GTSNPN and CDR2 SVGIG (reference sequence). The CDR3 contains 15 residues. Trimming pared 5 bases from V and 0 bases from J, leaving 11 bases between. CDR3 in amino acids: CAWGTVSSYNSPLHF. The CDR3 nucleotides read TGTGCCTGGGGGACTGTAAGCTCCTATAATTCACCCCTCCACTTT.

This clone was counted between two and nine times. The chain links TRBV6-1 to TRBJ1-5, with unresolved D. This CDR3 spans 13 amino acids. In germline, CDR1 is MNHNS, CDR2 SASEGT. Trimming removed 6 bases from V and 9 bases from J, with 15 bases in between. CDR3 residues: CASRGSLERPQHF. CDR3 nucleotide sequence: TGTGCCAGCAGAGGCTCTCTGGAGCGGCCCCAGCATTTT.

The chain carries TRBV7-9 and TRBJ1-1, with no clear D. Germline CDR1 reads SEHNR; CDR2 reads FQNEAQ (reference sequence). Trimming shortened V by 1 base and J by 1 base, and 7 bases separated the two germline ends. This CDR3 has 14 amino acids. CDR3 loop: CASSLGGKNTEAFF. The CDR3, as DNA: TGTGCCAGCAGCTTAGGAGGCAAGAACACTGAAGCTTTCTTT.

The chain recombines TRBV19 with TRBJ1-5, with 7 nucleotides matching TRBD1. The V segment lost 3 bases and the J segment 4 bases; nucleotides outside the gene matches: 3. CDR3 size: 14 residues. The germline V gene has CDR1 LNHDA and CDR2 SQIVND (reference sequence). Here the CDR3 reads CASSIAGGNQPQHF. CDR3 DNA: TGTGCCAGTAGTATTGCAGGGGGGAATCAGCCCCAGCATTTT.

V gene TRBV4-1 combines with J gene TRBJ2-1, with D maybe TRBD2 (6 bases). The V gene lost 4 bases and the J gene lost 15 bases, with 13 bases spanning the gap. The CDR3 length is 11 residues. Germline V gene sequence: CDR1 MGHRA, CDR2 YSYEKL. CDR3 sequence (DNA): TGCGCCAGCAGCCGGGGACTCCTGCTGTTCTTC. Protein sequence: CASSRGLLLFF.

This clone has more than one count but fewer than ten. The chain combines TRBV10-3 with TRBJ1-4; D might be TRBD1 (6 bases). CDR1 is ENHRY, CDR2 SYGVKD, per germline. The V end was cut by 2 bases, the J end by 7 bases, with 8 bases between. The CDR3 loop spans 13 amino acids. CDR3 loop: CAISEAGAEKLFF. DNA of the CDR3: TGTGCCATCAGTGAGGCAGGGGCTGAAAAACTGTTTTTT.

This sequence joins TRBV13 and TRBJ1-1; D not resolved. V was pared by 3 bases and J by 5 bases, with 7 bases between. The CDR3 consists of 12 residues. The germline V gene encodes CDR1 PRHDT and CDR2 FYEKMQ (reference sequence). The chain's CDR3 is CASSFSVTEAFF. CDR3 DNA: TGTGCCAGCAGCTTCTCTGTTACTGAAGCTTTCTTT.

J is TRBJ1-1 and V is TRBV5-4; 8 nucleotides line up with TRBD1. This CDR3 has 15 amino acids. Germline trimming cut 3 bases from V and 4 bases from J; bases unmatched to any gene: 8. Germline CDR1 reads SGHNT; CDR2 reads YYREEE (reference sequence). The CDR3 bases are TGTGCCAGCAGCTCCCGACAGGGGATGAGCACTGAAGCTTTCTTT. It encodes CASSSRQGMSTEAFF. The full variable domain, its missing parts supplied by reference TRBV5-4 and TRBJ1-1, is ETGVTQSPTHLIKTRGQQVTLRCSSQSGHNTVSWYQQALGQGPQFIFQYYREEENGRGNFPPRFSGLQFPNYSSELNVNALELDDSALYLCASSSRQGMSTEAFFGQGTRLTVV.

The chain employs TRBV15 and TRBJ1-3; perhaps TRBD1 as D (6 bases). In germline, CDR1 is LNHNV, CDR2 YYDKDF (reference sequence). Trimming pared 4 bases from V and 1 base from J, leaving 8 bases between. The CDR3 runs to 14 residues. The chain's CDR3 is CATSKGESGNTIYF. DNA of the CDR3: TGTGCCACCAGCAAGGGGGAGTCTGGAAACACCATATATTTT.

V gene TRBV9 combines with J gene TRBJ1-1, with D possibly matching TRBD1 (6 bases). The V gene's germline CDR1 is SGDLS and CDR2 YYNGEE. Trimming removed 0 bases from V and 4 bases from J, with 13 bases in between. There are 15 residues in the CDR3. The CDR3 protein is CASSVEGRGSTEAFF. In nucleotides, the CDR3 is TGTGCCAGCAGCGTAGAGGGCAGGGGATCCACTGAAGCTTTCTTT. Supplemented by reference TRBV9 and TRBJ1-1, the full variable domain reads DSGVTQTPKHLITATGQRVTLRCSPRSGDLSVYWYQQSLDQGLQFLIQYYNGEERAKGNILERFSAQQFPDLHSELNLSSLELGDSALYFCASSVEGRGSTEAFFGQGTRLTVV.

V usage is TRBV5-1 and J usage is TRBJ2-7; tentative D call: TRBD2 (6 bases). V lost 4 bases to trimming and J lost 0 bases, with 11 bases between them. The germline gives CDR1 SGHRS, CDR2 YFSETQ. The length of the CDR3 is 14 residues. Written as DNA, the CDR3 is TGCGCCAGCAGCGCTTGGGGGGACTCCTACGAGCAGTACTTC. Protein sequence: CASSAWGDSYEQYF.

The V gene is TRBV5-6, the J gene TRBJ1-2, with TRBD1 as a possible D gene (6 bases). Trimming took off 1 base at V and 3 bases at J, with 7 bases between the two ends. The CDR3 totals 13 residues. Germline assignment: CDR1 SGHDT and CDR2 YYEEEE. CDR3 amino acids: CASSLWTDYGYTF. The CDR3 nucleotides are TGTGCCAGCAGCTTGTGGACAGACTATGGCTACACCTTC.

This clone was recorded a few times. The gene calls are TRBV6-6 and TRBJ2-4; D is unresolved. Deletions cut 2 bases from V and 5 bases from J, with 16 bases between. The CDR3 has 16 residues. Germline CDR1 is MNHNY and CDR2 is SVGAGI (reference sequence). CDR3 in DNA: TGTGCCAGCAGTTACCCCTACCGAGACAACGAAAACATTCAGTACTTC. Protein product: CASSYPYRDNENIQYF.

V and J are TRBV7-9 and TRBJ1-1, with unresolved D. This CDR3 is 13 amino acids long. Trimming stripped 7 bases from V and 5 bases from J, with 14 bases between. The germline V gene encodes CDR1 SEHNR and CDR2 FQNEAQ (reference sequence). In nucleotides, the CDR3 is TGTGCCAGCACGGTTCTCGGGAGTACTGAAGCTTTCTTT. This gives the protein CASTVLGSTEAFF.

The chain joins TRBV2 to TRBJ1-2, with D perhaps TRBD1 (5 bases). Trimming took off 5 bases at V and 4 bases at J, with 11 bases between the two ends. This CDR3 is 13 amino acids long. CDR1 SNHLY and CDR2 FYNNEI come from the germline V gene. CDR3 sequence reads: CASSSQRGYGYTF. The CDR3, as DNA: TGTGCCAGCAGTTCCCAAAGGGGCTATGGCTACACCTTC.

The genes are TRBV6-5 and TRBJ1-3; D gene unclear. CDR3 length: 15 residues. Germline CDR1 MNHEY, CDR2 SVGAGI. V was clipped by 4 bases and J by 0 bases, with 10 bases between them. CDR3 DNA sequence: TGTGCCAGCAGTTCCTCTAGTTTCTCTGGAAACACCATATATTTT. Translation: CASSSSSFSGNTIYF.

A few counts support this clone. This chain connects TRBV5-6 to TRBJ1-1; maybe TRBD1 (5 bases). Per germline, CDR1 SGHDT and CDR2 YYEEEE. The CDR3 has 16 amino acids. V was cut by 0 bases and J by 4 bases, with 16 bases left in between. CDR3 DNA sequence: TGTGCCAGCAGCTTGGCCTTGGGGGGTGCTGGCACTGAAGCTTTCTTT. Translated: CASSLALGGAGTEAFF. The whole variable domain, filled in from reference TRBV5-6 and TRBJ1-1, reads DAGVTQSPTHLIKTRGQQVTLRCSPKSGHDTVSWYQQALGQGPQFIFQYYEEEERQRGNFPDRFSGHQFPNYSSELNVNALLLGDSALYLCASSLALGGAGTEAFFGQGTRLTVV.

The table lists this clone with a count of one. The chain combines TRBV5-1 with TRBJ2-5; D might be TRBD2 (8 bases). CDR1 is SGHRS and CDR2 is YFSETQ in the germline V gene. Trimming shortened V by 4 bases and J by 1 base, and 14 bases separated the two germline ends. The CDR3 consists of 15 residues. CDR3 loop: CASSPGGGFQETQYF. CDR3 in DNA: TGCGCCAGCAGCCCGGGAGGGGGCTTCCAAGAGACCCAGTACTTC.

The V gene is TRBV27, the J gene TRBJ1-1; D possibly corresponds to TRBD1 (6 bases). The germline gives CDR1 MNHEY, CDR2 SMNVEV (reference sequence). V gave up 5 bases and J gave up 2 bases, with 15 bases separating them. This CDR3 has 15 amino acids. CDR3 sequence reads: CASSSPGQPNTEAFF. In DNA, the CDR3 is TGTGCCAGCAGTAGCCCCGGACAGCCAAACACTGAAGCTTTCTTT.